This TCR beta chain comes out of a study of blood T cells in healthy people across ages. Study findings and constraints: Per million T cells, the diversity of TCR beta decreased roughly linearly as age advanced. Naive CD4+ cells and diversity were both higher in long-lived donors than in aged donors. Strongly correlated with naive T cell percentage was TCR beta diversity.

Alongside a J-beta primer mix, a sample-barcoded 5' primer served in a second PCR lasting roughly 7 to 11 cycles. TCRdb fed the 5' RACE reads into MiXCR, producing one record per CDR3 protein. The sample consists of almost 550,000 distinct CDR3 sequences, 24% of them appearing once. A note on this clonotype: Its specificity is unknown.

V lost 5 bases to trimming and J lost 7 bases; unmatched junction nucleotides: 12. This CDR3 comprises 15 residues. In addition, the sample was reused for a study of T cells of mothers and their children. Per that study: Nobody spotted any persistent microchimeric T cell clones.

The sequence was collected from a boy aged 5-17 years in good health. Specimen: blood. V gene TRBV12-3 or TRBV12-4 combines with J gene TRBJ1-2, with TRBD1 identical over 8 bases. CDR3 sequence reads: CASSPRTGSSAGYTF. Here the CDR3 DNA reads TGTGCCAGCAGTCCGCGGACAGGGTCTTCCGCTGGCTACACCTTC.